This T cell receptor beta chain is from a study of shared clonotypes between healthy human individuals. Overall study findings and caveats: Larger estimated richness was generally recorded for naive subsets relative to memory subsets. The naive CD4 repertoires of four donors were compared, and approximately 4.7% of clonotypes were shared. The diversity represented, both genetic and in exposure history, was limited by few donors. Only blood samples were collected, and tissue repertoires likely differ.

Naive-designated CD8 cells lacked CD45RO, were positively enriched for CCR7, and omitted terminally differentiated effector memory CD45RA+ cells. Notes on this clone: As yet, its antigen is unknown. Different DNA sequences within this sample yield the same CDR3.

Germline loops: CDR1 MNHEY, CDR2 SMNVEV (reference sequence). CDR3 size: 16 residues. V shed 5 bases and J shed 0 bases, with 17 bases lying between them. Using immunoSEQ multiplex PCR, the repertoire was profiled, and TCRdb retains in-frame clones only, with some absent. The table lists roughly 2.1 million clones, under 95% of them singletons. The receptor was derived from a man younger than 30 in good health. Some clones in this sample may be carry-over from other donors' samples. Specimen: naive CD8+ T cells from PBMCs. This chain joins TRBV27 and TRBJ2-7; D may correspond to TRBD1 or TRBD2 (5 bases each). The CDR3, as DNA: TGTGCCAGCAGTCTCTCCCCGGGGACGAGCTCCTACGAGCAGTACTTC. This translates into CASSLSPGTSSYEQYF.